In its sample, the clone carrying this T cell receptor (beta chain) was seen once. Some clones are missing from TCRdb's copy, which holds only in-frame ones; the method was immunoSEQ multiplex PCR. The sample has more than 85,000 clones; about 88% are singletons. The sample comes from a study of blood T cell repertoires in COVID-19. Study in general: Collection of acute and convalescent COVID-19 samples took place in the United States, Italy and Spain. In each case, the material was cDNA or gDNA derived from T cells, B-cell-depleted T cells, or PBMCs.

Germline CDR1 GTSNPN, CDR2 SVGIG (reference sequence). CDR3 length: 14 amino acids. The V segment lost 5 bases and the J segment 5 bases; nucleotides outside the gene matches: 6. The sequence was collected from an older woman with acute or convalescent COVID-19. This chain uses TRBV30 with TRBJ1-6; TRBD1 matches at 7 bases. Sequencing used peripheral blood. The CDR3 DNA reads TGTGCCTGGGATGGGACAGTAAATAATTCACCCCTCCACTTT. Its translation: CAWDGTVNNSPLHF.